The 30 T cell receptor beta chains below all came from one sample that was sequenced in a study of blood T cell repertoires in COVID-19. Generated by immunoSEQ multiplex PCR, the TCRdb table keeps only in-frame clones and is missing some. The sample contains 180,000 or so clones, around nine tenths of which appear only once. The sample comprised peripheral blood. The receptors originated from a man between 18 and 29 years old with active or convalescent COVID-19.

V is TRBV5-1 and J is TRBJ1-1; no clear D. V was pared by 0 bases and J by 0 bases, with 15 bases between. CDR1 SGHRS and CDR2 YFSETQ come from the germline V gene. CDR3 length equals 17 residues. CDR3 bases: TGCGCCAGCAGCTTGGGAATTGGGCGAATCATGAACACTGAAGCTTTCTTT. It codes for CASSLGIGRIMNTEAFF.

This clone was counted once. The J gene is TRBJ1-3, the V gene TRBV7-9, with unresolved D. Germline CDR1 reads SEHNR; CDR2 reads FQNEAQ (reference sequence). Trimming stripped 0 bases from V and 2 bases from J, with 8 bases between. The CDR3 loop spans 15 amino acids. The CDR3 region is CASSLAQIAGNTIYF. As DNA, the CDR3 is TGTGCCAGCAGCTTAGCCCAAATAGCTGGAAACACCATATATTTT. Supplemented by reference TRBV7-9 and TRBJ1-3, the full variable domain reads DTGVSQNPRHKITKRGQNVTFRCDPISEHNRLYWYRQTLGQGPEFLTYFQNEAQLEKSRLLSDRFSAERPKGSFSTLEIQRTEQGDSAMYLCASSLAQIAGNTIYFGEGSWLTVV.

The rearrangement uses TRBV2 and TRBJ2-3, with 11 bases aligning to TRBD2. Germline trimming cut 4 bases from V and 6 bases from J; bases unmatched to any gene: 6. Germline assignment: CDR1 SNHLY and CDR2 FYNNEI. CDR3 length equals 15 residues. CDR3 loop: CASSGLAGPRDTQYF. CDR3 sequence (DNA): TGTGCCAGCAGTGGACTAGCGGGGCCAAGGGATACGCAGTATTTT.

J is TRBJ2-7 and V is TRBV4-1; D is possibly TRBD2 (5 bases). The CDR3 spans 14 residues. Germline V gene lookup returns CDR1 MGHRA and CDR2 YSYEKL. Trimming took off 3 bases at V and 2 bases at J, with 11 bases between the two ends. This chain's CDR3 is CASSQTDWTYEQYF. The CDR3, as DNA: TGCGCCAGCAGCCAGACGGACTGGACCTACGAGCAGTACTTC.

This sequence joins TRBV6-5 and TRBJ2-7, with D maybe TRBD2 (5 bases). This CDR3 has 16 amino acids. The germline gives CDR1 MNHEY, CDR2 SVGAGI. Trimming removed 3 bases from V and 6 bases from J, with 21 bases in between. In nucleotides, the CDR3 is TGTGCCAGCAGTTATTGGTTTGAGGGTCCGACGGGCGAGCAGTACTTC. This translates into CASSYWFEGPTGEQYF.

This chain connects TRBV3-1 (or the pseudogene TRBV3-2) to TRBJ1-5; no firm D call. Looked up from germline, CDR1 is LGHDT and CDR2 is YNNKEL (reference sequence). Between the trimmed V and J ends, which lost 3 bases and 4 bases, there was a span of 10 bases. The CDR3 loop spans 14 amino acids. The CDR3 loop reads CASSHQRTNQPQHF. Here the CDR3 DNA reads TGTGCCAGCAGCCATCAGAGGACTAATCAGCCCCAGCATTTT.

The chain combines TRBV28 with TRBJ1-6; 12 bases fit TRBD1. V was pared by 3 bases and J by 10 bases, with 7 bases of the junction left unmatched. This CDR3 contains 16 residues. CDR1 MDHEN and CDR2 SYDVKM come from the germline V gene. CDR3 nucleotide sequence: TGTGCCAGCAGTTTTAGGGACAGGGGGCTTGGATCACCCCTCCACTTT. As protein: CASSFRDRGLGSPLHF.

The V and J genes are TRBV4-3 and TRBJ1-6; tentative D call: TRBD1 (5 bases). CDR1 LGHNA and CDR2 YSLEER come from the germline V gene. The CDR3 spans 16 residues. Trimming left V 0 bases short and J 7 bases short, with 13 bases between. CDR3 sequence reads: CASSQEGHPSNSPLHF. In DNA form, the CDR3 reads TGCGCCAGCAGCCAAGAAGGACACCCTTCCAATTCACCCCTCCACTTT.

This sequence joins TRBV11-2 and TRBJ1-2; D may be TRBD1 (5 bases). Germline assignment: CDR1 SGHAT and CDR2 FQNNGV. V dropped 5 bases and J dropped 8 bases, with 21 bases sitting between them. This CDR3 region has 15 residues. The CDR3: CASSPLGQGLDGYTF. As DNA, the CDR3 is TGTGCCAGCAGCCCCCTCGGGCAGGGCCTAGACGGCTACACCTTC.

The rearrangement joins TRBV4-3 to TRBJ2-5; perhaps TRBD2 as D (6 bases). Germline values: CDR1 LGHNA, CDR2 YSLEER. V lost 0 bases and J 4 bases, leaving 15 bases between the germline ends. This CDR3 has 16 residues. DNA of the CDR3: TGCGCCAGCAGCCAAGATACGCGACTAGGCGCAGAGACCCAGTACTTC. The encoded protein is CASSQDTRLGAETQYF.

This clone showed up just a few times. The chain has TRBV27 and TRBJ2-7; D is perhaps TRBD1 (6 bases). V lost 5 bases and J lost 3, with 20 bases in between. CDR3 length equals 16 residues. The V gene's germline CDR1 is MNHEY and CDR2 SMNVEV (reference sequence). CDR3 DNA: TGTGCCAGCAGTCTAACCCCCGGGCTAGGGGGCTACGAGCAGTACTTC. Translating it yields CASSLTPGLGGYEQYF.

This clone was detected only once. V usage is TRBV7-8 and J usage is TRBJ2-3, with a weak D call TRBD1 (5 bases). V lost 5 bases and J lost 2, with 17 bases in between. This CDR3 comprises 16 residues. Per the germline V gene, CDR1 is SGHVS and CDR2 is FQNEAQ. CDR3 loop: CASSTRTQLLTDTQYF. The CDR3 DNA reads as TGTGCCAGCAGCACACGGACACAGCTCCTCACAGATACGCAGTATTTT.

The chain employs TRBV9 and TRBJ1-3, with 10 positions matching TRBD1. The CDR3 totals 16 residues. Germline V gives CDR1 SGDLS, CDR2 YYNGEE. The junction had 3 bases not matched to a gene; V was cut back by 3 bases and J by 0 bases. The DNA of the CDR3 is TGTGCCAGCAGCGAGGGACAGGGGTACTCTGGAAACACCATATATTTT. Translating it yields CASSEGQGYSGNTIYF. The variable domain in full, with the rest retrieved from reference TRBV9 and TRBJ1-3, is DSGVTQTPKHLITATGQRVTLRCSPRSGDLSVYWYQQSLDQGLQFLIQYYNGEERAKGNILERFSAQQFPDLHSELNLSSLELGDSALYFCASSEGQGYSGNTIYFGEGSWLTVV.

The J gene is TRBJ1-1, the V gene TRBV19; no definite D call. Germline CDR1 reads LNHDA; CDR2 reads SQIVND (reference sequence). Trimming stripped 3 bases from V and 1 base from J, with 9 bases between. The CDR3 contains 14 residues. Here the CDR3 DNA reads TGTGCCAGTAGTATCGCTCCCGGGAACACTGAAGCTTTCTTT. This translates into CASSIAPGNTEAFF.

The gene calls are TRBV30 and TRBJ2-7, with D tentatively TRBD1 (6 bases). V shed 2 bases and J shed 2 bases, with 13 bases lying between them. The CDR3 sequence is 14 residues long. Germline V gene lookup returns CDR1 GTSNPN and CDR2 SVGIG (reference sequence). CDR3 nucleotides: TGTGCCTGGAGTCAGGGGATACTACCCTACGAGCAGTACTTC. Translated: CAWSQGILPYEQYF.

The chain recombines TRBV6-5 with TRBJ1-6; D is possibly TRBD1 (6 bases). CDR1 is MNHEY and CDR2 is SVGAGI in the germline V gene. The CDR3 is 14 residues long. V gave up 6 bases and J gave up 5 bases, with 11 bases separating them. This chain's CDR3 is CASSRGQDNSPLHF. CDR3 DNA: TGTGCCAGCAGCCGGGGACAAGATAATTCACCCCTCCACTTT.

This rearrangement joins TRBV4-1 to TRBJ1-2; D is perhaps TRBD1 (6 bases). Germline loops: CDR1 MGHRA, CDR2 YSYEKL. Trimming shortened V by 0 bases and J by 8 bases, and 22 bases separated the two germline ends. The CDR3 is 17 residues long. The CDR3 reads CASSQDLTQGRSMGYTF. CDR3 DNA sequence: TGCGCCAGCAGCCAAGATCTCACACAGGGACGCTCTATGGGCTACACCTTC.

The rearrangement joins TRBV6-6 to TRBJ1-6; TRBD1 matches at 7 bases. J lost 7 bases, V lost 5 bases, and 5 bases had no gene match. From germline, CDR1 is MNHNY and CDR2 SVGAGI (reference sequence). This CDR3 is built from 14 residues. This CDR3 is CASSPGQTNSPLHF. In DNA form, the CDR3 reads TGTGCCAGCAGTCCGGGACAGACAAATTCACCCCTCCACTTT.

V usage is TRBV5-1 and J usage is TRBJ2-5, with 7 bases aligning to TRBD2. V gave up 3 bases and J gave up 2 bases; unmatched junction bases: 10. From germline, CDR1 is SGHRS and CDR2 YFSETQ. The CDR3 has 16 residues. The CDR3 reads CASSSLSGELQETQYF. The CDR3 coding sequence is TGCGCCAGCAGCTCACTCAGCGGGGAGCTACAAGAGACCCAGTACTTC.

The chain combines TRBV13 with TRBJ2-7, with 10 nucleotides matching TRBD2. Germline CDR1 is PRHDT and CDR2 is FYEKMQ (reference sequence). J lost 2 bases, V lost 2 bases, and 3 bases had no gene match. The CDR3 has 15 amino acids. The chain's CDR3 is CASSLRLAGAYEQYF. The CDR3 DNA is TGTGCCAGCAGCTTACGGCTAGCGGGGGCCTACGAGCAGTACTTC.

The chain couples TRBV12-1 to TRBJ2-2; the D call TRBD2 from the table was never checked on the DNA. TRBV12-1 is noted as a pseudogene. The CDR3 runs to 17 residues. Here the CDR3 DNA reads TGTGCCAGCAGCCCCGGGACTAGCGGGCCGAACACCGGGGAGCTGTTTTTT. The encoded protein is CASSPGTSGPNTGELFF.

V is TRBV10-2 and J is TRBJ2-1; 13 bases are a match to TRBD2. With V trimmed by 6 bases and J by 7 bases, 12 bases remained unmatched. The CDR3 runs 17 residues. Germline assignment: CDR1 WSHSY and CDR2 SAAADI. The CDR3 region is CASSDPLAGGPKNEQFF. CDR3 nucleotide sequence: TGCGCCAGCAGCGATCCACTAGCGGGGGGGCCTAAAAATGAGCAGTTCTTC.

The J gene is TRBJ2-2, the V gene TRBV19, with TRBD1 as a possible D gene (5 bases). Between the trimmed V and J ends, which lost 6 bases and 5 bases, there was a span of 13 bases. CDR3 length equals 14 residues. From germline, CDR1 is LNHDA and CDR2 SQIVND (reference sequence). The CDR3 protein is CASRGQGWTGELFF. The CDR3 region has the DNA TGTGCCAGTAGGGGGCAGGGTTGGACCGGGGAGCTGTTTTTT.

The chain employs TRBV19 and TRBJ1-2, with TRBD1 identical over 9 bases. This CDR3 has 17 amino acids. Losses at the gene ends were 7 bases for V and 1 base for J; bases not matched to a gene: 13. CDR1 is LNHDA, CDR2 SQIVND, per germline (reference sequence). In DNA, the CDR3 is TGTGCCAGTATCGACCCGCGGACAGGGGACATTAACTATGGCTACACCTTC. It encodes CASIDPRTGDINYGYTF.

V is TRBV19 and J is TRBJ1-5, with unresolved D. Trimming pared 7 bases from V and 3 bases from J, leaving 13 bases between. CDR1 LNHDA and CDR2 SQIVND come from the germline V gene (reference sequence). CDR3 length equals 14 residues. The CDR3 sequence is CASTPGRDNQPQHF. The CDR3, as DNA: TGTGCCAGTACCCCCGGACGGGACAATCAGCCCCAGCATTTT.

The rearrangement joins TRBV12-3 or TRBV12-4 to TRBJ2-3, with TRBD2 identical over 8 bases. There are 12 residues in the CDR3. The V and J ends lost 6 bases and 11 bases, in that order; junction bases with no gene match: 7. CDR3 in amino acids: CASSQSGRGQYF. CDR3 coding DNA: TGTGCCAGCAGCCAAAGCGGGAGAGGGCAGTATTTT.

The chain recombines TRBV5-1 with TRBJ1-2, with 7 bases matching TRBD1. This CDR3 is built from 15 residues. The V gene end was trimmed by 7 bases and the J gene end by 4 bases; junction bases not matched to a gene: 13. Per the germline V gene, CDR1 is SGHRS and CDR2 is YFSETQ. CDR3 nucleotides: TGCGCCAGCTCCCTTTCCGGGACAGTCGGCTATGGCTACACCTTC. It encodes CASSLSGTVGYGYTF.

The count of this clone is one. The chain joins TRBV25-1 to TRBJ1-1, with 8 bases that match TRBD1. Germline CDR1 and CDR2: MGHDK and SYGVNS. The CDR3 runs 14 residues. After removal of 3 bases from V and 4 bases from J, the junction contained 4 bases not matched to a gene. The CDR3 loop reads CASSETGEGTEAFF. The CDR3 DNA sequence: TGTGCCAGCAGTGAGACAGGGGAGGGCACTGAAGCTTTCTTT.

Only one count was recorded for this clone. V gene TRBV9 combines with J gene TRBJ1-2; a possible D gene is TRBD1 (6 bases). Deletions cut 4 bases from V and 3 bases from J, with 16 bases between. The CDR3 spans 15 residues. Germline CDR1 SGDLS, CDR2 YYNGEE. CDR3 nucleotide sequence: TGTGCCAGCAGCACTCAGAGGGGGTCCCACTATGGCTACACCTTC. Translation: CASSTQRGSHYGYTF.

This clone was seen only a few times. V is TRBV10-3 and J is TRBJ2-7; D possibly corresponds to TRBD1 (6 bases). Trimming removed 2 bases from V and 5 bases from J, with 10 bases in between. Germline CDR1 is ENHRY and CDR2 is SYGVKD. There are 13 residues in the CDR3. CDR3 nucleotides: TGTGCCATCAGTGAGACCAGGGGACACGAGCAGTACTTC. Its translation is CAISETRGHEQYF.